One T cell receptor beta chain is described in this entry. This entry is derived from a study of control samples from healthy donors and cancer patients. The V and J ends lost 6 bases and 5 bases respectively, with 11 bases between them. The germline CDR1 and CDR2 sequences are MNHNY and SVGAGI (reference sequence). The CDR3 length is 13 residues. Repertoires were generated with immunoSEQ multiplex PCR, while TCRdb's copy carries only in-frame clones and drops some. Of about 150,000 clones in the sample, about 90% were seen once. The sequence was obtained from a woman between 40 and 50 years old in good health. The chain combines TRBV6-6 with TRBJ2-1; the D is unclear. What was sequenced was blood. The CDR3: CASSSPPDNEQFF. The DNA for the CDR3 is TGTGCCAGCAGCTCCCCCCCGGACAATGAGCAGTTCTTC.